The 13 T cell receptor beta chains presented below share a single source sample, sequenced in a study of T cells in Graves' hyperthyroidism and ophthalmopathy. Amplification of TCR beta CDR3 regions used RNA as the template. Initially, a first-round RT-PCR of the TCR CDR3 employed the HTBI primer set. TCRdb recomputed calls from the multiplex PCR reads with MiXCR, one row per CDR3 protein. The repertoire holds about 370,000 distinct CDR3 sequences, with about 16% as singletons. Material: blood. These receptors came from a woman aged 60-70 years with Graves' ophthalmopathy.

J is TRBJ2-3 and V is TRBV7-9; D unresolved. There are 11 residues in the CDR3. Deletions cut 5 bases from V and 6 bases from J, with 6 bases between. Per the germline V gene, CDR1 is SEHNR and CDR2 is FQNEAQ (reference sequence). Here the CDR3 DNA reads TGTGCCAGCAGCCCCGTGGATACGCAGTATTTT. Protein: CASSPVDTQYF.

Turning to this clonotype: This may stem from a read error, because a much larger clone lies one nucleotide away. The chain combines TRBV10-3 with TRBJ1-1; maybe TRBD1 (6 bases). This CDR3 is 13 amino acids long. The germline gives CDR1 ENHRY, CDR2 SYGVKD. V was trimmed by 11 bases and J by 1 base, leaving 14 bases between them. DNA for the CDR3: TGTGCCGTGGTGCCGGGGGCGAACACTGAAGCTTTCTTT. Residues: CAVVPGANTEAFF.

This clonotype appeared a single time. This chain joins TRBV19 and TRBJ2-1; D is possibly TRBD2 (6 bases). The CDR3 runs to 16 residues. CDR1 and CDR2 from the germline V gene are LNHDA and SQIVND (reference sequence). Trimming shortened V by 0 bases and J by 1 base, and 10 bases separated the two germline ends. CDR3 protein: CASSIEGRRSYNEQFF. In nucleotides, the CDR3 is TGTGCCAGTAGTATAGAGGGGAGGAGGTCCTACAATGAGCAGTTCTTC. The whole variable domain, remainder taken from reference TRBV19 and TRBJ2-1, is DGGITQSPKYLFRKEGQNVTLSCEQNLNHDAMYWYRQDPGQGLRLIYYSQIVNDFQKGDIAEGYSVSREKKESFPLTVTSAQKNPTAFYLCASSIEGRRSYNEQFFGPGTRLTVL.

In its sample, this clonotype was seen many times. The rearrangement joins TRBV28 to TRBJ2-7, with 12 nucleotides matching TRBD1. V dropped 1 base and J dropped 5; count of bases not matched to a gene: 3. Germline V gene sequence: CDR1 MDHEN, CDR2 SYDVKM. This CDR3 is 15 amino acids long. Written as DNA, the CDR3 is TGTGCCAGCAGTTTATCTGGGACAGGGGGCAACGAGCAGTACTTC. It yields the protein CASSLSGTGGNEQYF.

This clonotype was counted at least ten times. The CDR3, as DNA: TGCAGTGCTAGAGAATCGACAGGGGGCTTTTCGGAGACCCAGTACTTC. It yields the protein CSARESTGGFSETQYF. The chain recombines TRBV20-1 with TRBJ2-5; 10 positions agree with TRBD1. CDR1 and CDR2 from the germline V gene are DFQATT and SNEGSKA (reference sequence). With V trimmed by 0 bases and J by 5 bases, 9 bases remained unmatched. The CDR3 totals 16 residues.

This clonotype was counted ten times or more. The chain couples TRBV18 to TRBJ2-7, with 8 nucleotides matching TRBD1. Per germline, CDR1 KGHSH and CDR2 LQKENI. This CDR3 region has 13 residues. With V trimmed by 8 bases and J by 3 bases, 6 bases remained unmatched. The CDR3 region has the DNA TGTGCCAGCAGTCCGGACAGGGTCTACGAGCAGTACTTC. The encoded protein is CASSPDRVYEQYF.

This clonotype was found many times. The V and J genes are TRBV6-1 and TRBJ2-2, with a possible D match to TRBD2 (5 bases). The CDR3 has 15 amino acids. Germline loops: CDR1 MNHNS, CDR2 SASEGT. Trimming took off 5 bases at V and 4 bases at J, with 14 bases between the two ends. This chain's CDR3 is CASSRGAGITGELFF. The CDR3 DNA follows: TGTGCCAGCAGTCGGGGAGCCGGTATCACCGGGGAGCTGTTTTTT.

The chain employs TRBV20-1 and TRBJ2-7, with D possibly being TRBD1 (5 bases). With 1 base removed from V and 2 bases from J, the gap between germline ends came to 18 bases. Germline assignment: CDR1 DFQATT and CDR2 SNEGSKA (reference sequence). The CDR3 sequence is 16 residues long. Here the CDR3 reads CSARALRVDSTYEQYF. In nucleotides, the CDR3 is TGCAGTGCTAGAGCCCTCAGGGTAGACAGCACCTACGAGCAGTACTTC.

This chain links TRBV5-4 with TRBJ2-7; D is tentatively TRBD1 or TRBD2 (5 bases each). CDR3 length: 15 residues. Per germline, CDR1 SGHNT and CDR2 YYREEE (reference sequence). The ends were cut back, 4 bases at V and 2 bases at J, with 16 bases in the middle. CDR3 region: CASSHDSGPTYEQYF. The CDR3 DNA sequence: TGTGCCAGCAGCCACGATTCGGGACCTACCTACGAGCAGTACTTC.

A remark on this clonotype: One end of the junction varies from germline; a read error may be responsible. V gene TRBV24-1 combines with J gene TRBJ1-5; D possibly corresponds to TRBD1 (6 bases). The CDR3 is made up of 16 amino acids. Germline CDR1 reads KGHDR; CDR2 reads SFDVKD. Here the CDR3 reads CVTSDSQGHSNQPQHF. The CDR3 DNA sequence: TGTGTCACCAGTGACTCACAGGGCCATAGCAATCAGCCCCAGCATTTT.

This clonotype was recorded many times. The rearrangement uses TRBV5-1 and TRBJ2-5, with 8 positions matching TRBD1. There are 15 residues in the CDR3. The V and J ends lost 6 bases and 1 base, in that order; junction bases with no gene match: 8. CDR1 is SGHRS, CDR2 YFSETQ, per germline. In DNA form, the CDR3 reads TGCGCCAGCACCCGGGACAGGTCAACCCAAGAGACCCAGTACTTC. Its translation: CASTRDRSTQETQYF.

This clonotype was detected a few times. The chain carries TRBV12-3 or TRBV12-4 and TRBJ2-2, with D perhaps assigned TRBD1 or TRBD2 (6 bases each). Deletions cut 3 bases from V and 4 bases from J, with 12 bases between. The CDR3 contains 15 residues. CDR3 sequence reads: CASSLQGRITGELFF. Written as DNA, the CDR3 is TGTGCCAGCAGTTTGCAGGGGAGGATCACCGGGGAGCTGTTTTTT.

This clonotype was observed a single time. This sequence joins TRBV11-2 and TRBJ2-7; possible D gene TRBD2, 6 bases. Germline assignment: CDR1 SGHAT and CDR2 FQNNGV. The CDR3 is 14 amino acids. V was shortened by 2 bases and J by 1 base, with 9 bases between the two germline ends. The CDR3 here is CASSLSRGSYEQYF. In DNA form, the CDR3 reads TGTGCCAGCAGCTTAAGCCGGGGGTCCTACGAGCAGTACTTC.